What follows are 19 T cell receptor beta chains derived from one specimen sequenced in a study of Ad26.COV2.S vaccination and SARS-CoV-2 variants. TCRdb keeps only in-frame clones here, not all; method: immunoSEQ multiplex PCR. The top ten hold about 2.1% of the sample, which has 300,000 to 350,000 clones, over 80% seen once. Treatment in this sample: around 19 received Ad26.COV2.S at low or high dose, single or two shots; a few received placebo; per-sample allocation not given. Samples analyzed were those drawn on day 63 after the first vaccine or placebo injection. The sequences come from peripheral blood, collected in a trial of Ad26.COV2.S vaccine versus placebo. The receptors were sampled from a person between 18 and 65 years old who received the Ad26.COV2.S COVID-19 vaccine or a placebo.

The chain recombines TRBV7-2 with TRBJ1-3, with D maybe TRBD1 (5 bases). V was trimmed by 3 bases and J by 2 bases, leaving 11 bases between them. The CDR3 has 15 amino acids. Germline V lookup: CDR1 SGHTA, CDR2 FQGNSA. The CDR3 reads CASSLNRTPGNTIYF. DNA of the CDR3: TGTGCCAGCAGCTTGAACAGGACACCTGGAAACACCATATATTTT.

The chain joins TRBV10-3 to TRBJ2-1; D perhaps matches TRBD2 (6 bases). Germline assignment: CDR1 ENHRY and CDR2 SYGVKD. V was shortened by 3 bases and J by 9 bases, with 12 bases between the two germline ends. The CDR3 consists of 13 residues. The CDR3 spells CAISETGVGEQFF. The CDR3 coding sequence is TGTGCCATCAGTGAAACGGGGGTAGGTGAGCAGTTCTTC.

The chain has TRBV6-6 and TRBJ1-1, with 8 bases matching TRBD1. This CDR3 is built from 16 residues. Germline V gene data show CDR1 as MNHNY and CDR2 as SVGAGI (reference sequence). Trimming removed 2 bases from V and 3 bases from J; junction bases left unmatched: 8. The CDR3 sequence is CASSYGWTGLDTEAFF. CDR3 sequence (DNA): TGTGCCAGCAGTTACGGTTGGACAGGGCTAGACACTGAAGCTTTCTTT.

The V gene is TRBV4-1, the J gene TRBJ2-5; no clear D. The CDR3 is 14 amino acids. The V end lost 2 bases, the J end lost 2 bases, and 9 bases lay between the germline ends. Per the germline V gene, CDR1 is MGHRA and CDR2 is YSYEKL. This CDR3 is CASSQNIIQETQYF. In nucleotides, the CDR3 is TGCGCCAGCAGCCAAAACATCATTCAAGAGACCCAGTACTTC.

The CDR3 DNA reads as TGTGCCAGCAGAAGGGACCTAAACTATGGCTACACCTTC. Translating it yields CASRRDLNYGYTF. V usage is TRBV28 and J usage is TRBJ1-2; tentatively, D is TRBD1 (5 bases). Trimming pared 6 bases from V and 2 bases from J, leaving 10 bases between. CDR1 is MDHEN, CDR2 SYDVKM, per germline. This CDR3 contains 13 residues.

The chain employs TRBV6-5 and TRBJ1-2, with D possibly being TRBD1 (6 bases). V was trimmed by 6 bases and J by 8 bases, leaving 10 bases between them. CDR3 length equals 11 residues. Germline lookup yields CDR1 MNHEY and CDR2 SVGAGI. The chain's CDR3 is CASRIQGGYTF. In DNA, the CDR3 is TGTGCCAGCAGAATACAGGGAGGCTACACCTTC.

The CDR3 DNA is TGTGCCAGCAGTCCAGTGACGGACACCGGGGAGCTGTTTTTT. The encoded protein is CASSPVTDTGELFF. This sequence joins TRBV6-5 and TRBJ2-2, with D unresolved. This CDR3 has 14 amino acids. Trimming pared 5 bases from V and 3 bases from J, leaving 10 bases between. The germline V gene has CDR1 MNHEY and CDR2 SVGAGI.

Remarks on this clone: Distinct nucleotide sequences in the sample also encode this CDR3. The CDR3 DNA reads TGTGCCAGCAGCTTGGAGGGTACAACTAATGAAAAACTGTTTTTT. This sequence encodes CASSLEGTTNEKLFF. The rearrangement uses TRBV5-5 and TRBJ1-4; D not certain. In germline, CDR1 is SGHKS, CDR2 YYEKEE (reference sequence). This CDR3 spans 15 amino acids. Trimming left V 0 bases short and J 0 bases short, with 6 bases between.

This chain links TRBV5-1 with TRBJ1-4; D gene uncertain. The V end was cut by 0 bases, the J end by 8 bases, with 11 bases between. The CDR3 covers 14 residues. Per germline, CDR1 SGHRS and CDR2 YFSETQ. CDR3 residues: CASSLEGTGEKLFF. CDR3 nucleotide sequence: TGCGCCAGCAGCTTGGAGGGTACCGGAGAAAAACTGTTTTTT.

The chain recombines TRBV5-4 with TRBJ2-7, with a weak D call TRBD1 (5 bases). In germline, CDR1 is SGHNT, CDR2 YYREEE (reference sequence). The CDR3 is 12 amino acids. CDR3 region: CALWGAYYEQYF. The DNA for the CDR3 is TGTGCTCTTTGGGGCGCCTACTACGAGCAGTACTTC.

The chain joins TRBV29-1 to TRBJ2-7; TRBD2 might be the D (5 bases). Deletions cut 5 bases from V and 4 bases from J, with 18 bases between. The CDR3 extends over 14 amino acids. Germline V gene lookup returns CDR1 SQVTM and CDR2 ANQGSEA. The CDR3 region is CSVLLTSGGYEQYF. DNA of the CDR3: TGCAGCGTTTTGCTTACGTCTGGAGGATACGAGCAGTACTTC.

The chain couples TRBV2 to TRBJ2-5, with TRBD1 as a possible D gene (6 bases). This CDR3 is 13 amino acids long. V gave up 5 bases and J gave up 0 bases, with 7 bases separating them. The germline CDR1 and CDR2 sequences are SNHLY and FYNNEI. CDR3 DNA: TGTGCCAGCAGTCGGGACAACCAAGAGACCCAGTACTTC. As protein: CASSRDNQETQYF.

This clone was counted only a few times. The V gene is TRBV18, the J gene TRBJ1-2; D remains ambiguous. The CDR3 sequence is 13 residues long. Germline V gives CDR1 KGHSH, CDR2 LQKENI. Between the trimmed V and J ends, which lost 0 bases and 5 bases, there was a span of 7 bases. CDR3 bases: TGTGCCAGCTCACCACCGCTCCTGTATGGCTACACCTTC. Amino acids: CASSPPLLYGYTF.

With respect to this clone: The germline gene is not matched at one end of the junction; a read error may be the cause. This chain connects TRBV5-5 to TRBJ1-6; the D gene is possibly TRBD1 (6 bases). Looked up from germline, CDR1 is SGHKS and CDR2 is YYEKEE (reference sequence). CDR3 length equals 17 residues. The CDR3 here is CASSPQDRSSYYSPLHF. CDR3 nucleotide sequence: TGTGCCAGCAGCCCCCAAGACAGGTCTTCCTATTATTCACCCCTCCACTTT.

The chain carries TRBV9 and TRBJ2-1; D not resolved. The CDR3 consists of 13 residues. With 0 bases removed from V and 4 bases from J, the gap between germline ends came to 5 bases. The germline V gene encodes CDR1 SGDLS and CDR2 YYNGEE. The CDR3 sequence: CASSVGVYNEQFF. The DNA of the CDR3 is TGTGCCAGCAGCGTAGGTGTGTACAATGAGCAGTTCTTC. Looking up the rest from reference TRBV9 and TRBJ2-1 gives the full variable domain: DSGVTQTPKHLITATGQRVTLRCSPRSGDLSVYWYQQSLDQGLQFLIQYYNGEERAKGNILERFSAQQFPDLHSELNLSSLELGDSALYFCASSVGVYNEQFFGPGTRLTVL.

This rearrangement joins TRBV28 to TRBJ2-7; 7 bases fit TRBD1. CDR1 MDHEN and CDR2 SYDVKM come from the germline V gene. The junction had 8 bases not matched to a gene; V was cut back by 7 bases and J by 5 bases. The CDR3 loop spans 13 amino acids. The CDR3 spells CASTEQGRHEQYF. CDR3 DNA: TGTGCCAGCACGGAACAGGGGCGGCACGAGCAGTACTTC. Variable domain in full (rest from reference TRBV28 and TRBJ2-7): DVKVTQSSRYLVKRTGEKVFLECVQDMDHENMFWYRQDPGLGLRLIYFSYDVKMKEKGDIPEGYSVSREKKERFSLILESASTNQTSMYLCASTEQGRHEQYFGPGTRLTVT.

The rearrangement uses TRBV28 and TRBJ2-5, with TRBD1 identical over 8 bases. Germline V gene lookup returns CDR1 MDHEN and CDR2 SYDVKM. This CDR3 is 15 amino acids long. The V gene end was trimmed by 3 bases and the J gene end by 4 bases; junction bases not matched to a gene: 7. CDR3 residues: CASSFRTGSPETQYF. The DNA for the CDR3 is TGTGCCAGCAGTTTCAGGACAGGGAGCCCAGAGACCCAGTACTTC.

The genes are TRBV18 and TRBJ2-5, with no clear D. Trimming shortened V by 2 bases and J by 0 bases, and 4 bases separated the two germline ends. The CDR3 covers 13 residues. The germline V gene has CDR1 KGHSH and CDR2 LQKENI. Written as DNA, the CDR3 is TGTGCCAGCTCACCATCGTACCAAGAGACCCAGTACTTC. Translation gives CASSPSYQETQYF.

The V gene is TRBV3-1 (or the pseudogene TRBV3-2), the J gene TRBJ2-7; tentative D call: TRBD2 (6 bases). This CDR3 has 14 residues. Germline V gives CDR1 LGHDT, CDR2 YNNKEL (reference sequence). V lost 3 bases and J 3 bases, leaving 12 bases between the germline ends. The DNA for the CDR3 is TGTGCCAGCAGCCAGCCGGGACTGGGCTACGAGCAGTACTTC. The encoded protein is CASSQPGLGYEQYF.